This TCR beta chain is drawn from a study of blood T cell repertoires in COVID-19. The study recruited people aged about 18 to 95 years across under 25 US areas. Assignment of participants to cohorts was predicated upon participant-reported clinical history. Cohort 3 donors were reported recovered after two negative PCRs, clearance, or symptom resolution. Per germline, CDR1 LGHDT and CDR2 YNNKEL (reference sequence). This CDR3 region has 11 residues. The germline V and J ends were trimmed by 6 bases and 8 bases, with 10 bases remaining between them. TCRdb's copy holds only in-frame clones and misses some; the assay was immunoSEQ multiplex PCR. The sample yields fewer than 400,000 clones, around 92% seen once.

The TCR comes from a woman in her thirties who had recovered from COVID-19. The V call is TRBV3-1 (or the pseudogene TRBV3-2), the J call TRBJ1-2, with a possible D match to TRBD1 (6 bases). Sample: PBMCs or T cells enriched from blood (not recorded which). In DNA form, the CDR3 reads TGTGCCAGCAGAAACAGGGTAGGCTACACCTTC. This encodes CASRNRVGYTF.